The 22 T cell receptor beta chains listed next were all sequenced from one sample in a study of blood T cell repertoires in COVID-19. Some clones are missing from TCRdb's copy, which holds only in-frame ones; the method was immunoSEQ multiplex PCR. The sample has fewer than 95,000 clones, roughly 89% seen once. Sequencing input: peripheral blood. Receptor source: a man aged 50 to 59 with active or convalescent COVID-19.

V and J are TRBV12-5 and TRBJ2-7, with TRBD1 matching over 11 bases. The germline V gene has CDR1 LGHNT and CDR2 FRNRAP. The CDR3 covers 17 residues. V shed 3 bases, J shed 1 base, and the junction held 8 bases outside the gene matches. This CDR3 is CASGLGQGALNSYEQYF. The CDR3, as DNA: TGTGCTAGTGGTTTAGGACAGGGGGCGTTGAATTCCTACGAGCAGTACTTC.

The chain combines TRBV9 with TRBJ2-5, with 11 bases identical to TRBD2. CDR1 is SGDLS, CDR2 YYNGEE, per germline. The CDR3 runs to 16 residues. Germline trimming cut 1 base from V and 4 bases from J; bases unmatched to any gene: 6. For the CDR3, the DNA is TGTGCCAGCAGCGTACTATTTAGCGGGGGGGTAGAGACCCAGTACTTC. Its translation: CASSVLFSGGVETQYF.

The chain recombines TRBV27 with TRBJ2-7, with 9 bases that match TRBD1. The CDR3 is 15 amino acids. J gave up 6 bases and V 6 bases, and 12 bases lay outside the gene matches. Germline CDR1 and CDR2: MNHEY and SMNVEV (reference sequence). The CDR3 nucleotides are TGTGCCAGCAGGGGAATACAGGGGGCGCCCGCCGAGCAGTACTTC. It codes for CASRGIQGAPAEQYF.

CDR3 DNA: TGTGCCAGCAGCTCCGACAGTAGCAATCAGCCCCAGCATTTT. This codes for CASSSDSSNQPQHF. V and J are TRBV7-2 and TRBJ1-5, with D perhaps matching TRBD1 (5 bases). Trimming stripped 4 bases from V and 0 bases from J, with 7 bases between. The CDR3 is 14 residues long. Germline V CDR1 and CDR2: SGHTA, FQGNSA.

The V gene is TRBV12-3 or TRBV12-4, the J gene TRBJ2-3, with D possibly being TRBD1 (6 bases). The CDR3 has 13 amino acids. The V and J ends lost 3 bases and 3 bases respectively, with 7 bases between them. This CDR3 reads CASSFTGTDTQYF. DNA of the CDR3: TGTGCCAGCAGTTTTACAGGGACAGATACGCAGTATTTT.

This rearrangement joins TRBV11-2 to TRBJ2-1; 7 bases are shared with TRBD2. The CDR3 runs 15 residues. Germline-derived CDR1 and CDR2 are SGHAT and FQNNGV. V was clipped by 5 bases and J by 1 base; unmatched bases: 5. The DNA for the CDR3 is TGTGCCAGCAGCCTCGGGACTACATCCTACAATGAGCAGTTCTTC. It encodes CASSLGTTSYNEQFF.

This clone turned up a few times. V gene TRBV18 combines with J gene TRBJ1-6; weak D call: TRBD1 (5 bases). V was pared by 9 bases and J by 6 bases, with 15 bases between. CDR1 is KGHSH and CDR2 is LQKENI in the germline V gene. The CDR3 contains 14 residues. This chain's CDR3 is CASRRLDSNSPLHF. CDR3 sequence (DNA): TGTGCCAGTCGGAGACTCGACAGTAATTCACCCCTCCACTTT.

This chain uses TRBV9 with TRBJ2-5; D is perhaps TRBD2 (6 bases). Between the trimmed V and J ends, which lost 0 bases and 5 bases, there was a span of 11 bases. There are 14 residues in the CDR3. Germline CDR1 reads SGDLS; CDR2 reads YYNGEE. The CDR3 nucleotides are TGTGCCAGCAGCGTAGTCGGGGGTAGTGAGACCCAGTACTTC. Amino acids: CASSVVGGSETQYF.

The CDR3 nucleotides read TGTGCCAGCAGCTGGGGAGGCGTGAACACCGGGGAGCTGTTTTTT. Amino acids: CASSWGGVNTGELFF. The V and J genes are TRBV5-6 and TRBJ2-2; a possible D gene is TRBD2 (6 bases). The V gene lost 3 bases and the J gene lost 1 base, with 10 bases spanning the gap. The CDR3 is made up of 15 amino acids. Germline loops: CDR1 SGHDT, CDR2 YYEEEE.

This clone is a singleton in its sample. The chain combines TRBV5-1 with TRBJ1-2; D is uncertain. Germline values: CDR1 SGHRS, CDR2 YFSETQ. Deletions cut 4 bases from V and 0 bases from J, with 10 bases between. This CDR3 comprises 14 residues. CDR3 coding DNA: TGCGCCAGCAGCATAAAAACAGCTAACTATGGCTACACCTTC. It codes for CASSIKTANYGYTF. Full variable domain (outside the CDR3, taken from reference TRBV5-1 and TRBJ1-2): KAGVTQTPRYLIKTRGQQVTLSCSPISGHRSVSWYQQTPGQGLQFLFEYFSETQRNKGNFPGRFSGRQFSNSRSEMNVSTLELGDSALYLCASSIKTANYGYTFGSGTRLTVV.

This clone turned up a few times. The junction does not match germline at one end; this may be a read error. This chain links TRBV6-5 with TRBJ1-5; possible D gene TRBD1, 6 bases. This CDR3 has 15 amino acids. Germline CDR1 and CDR2: MNHEY and SVGAGI. CDR3 in amino acids: CASSYSTGSGQPQHF. The CDR3 bases are TGTGCCAGCAGCTACTCGACAGGAAGCGGCCAGCCCCAGCATTTT.

The chain recombines TRBV4-1 with TRBJ1-2; no reliable D call. Germline V gives CDR1 MGHRA, CDR2 YSYEKL. The length of the CDR3 is 15 residues. V was shortened by 1 base and J by 2 bases, with 11 bases between the two germline ends. CDR3 amino acids: CASSQVLSVNYGYTF. The CDR3 DNA reads as TGCGCCAGCAGCCAAGTTCTATCGGTCAACTATGGCTACACCTTC.

This chain connects TRBV3-1 (or the pseudogene TRBV3-2) to TRBJ2-1; 12 bases line up with TRBD2. The V and J ends lost 7 bases and 6 bases, in that order; junction bases with no gene match: 10. From germline, CDR1 is LGHDT and CDR2 YNNKEL (reference sequence). CDR3 length equals 16 residues. The DNA for the CDR3 is TGTGCCAGCACCTATAGGGCTAGCGGGGGGGGCAATGAGCAGTTCTTC. Translating gives CASTYRASGGGNEQFF.

The chain uses TRBV5-1 and TRBJ2-2; 8 bases agree with TRBD1. The length of the CDR3 is 16 residues. With V trimmed by 0 bases and J by 3 bases, 4 bases remained unmatched. The germline gives CDR1 SGHRS, CDR2 YFSETQ. The CDR3 region has the DNA TGCGCCAGCAGCTTGGTCGACAGGGGTTACACCGGGGAGCTGTTTTTT. It codes for CASSLVDRGYTGELFF.

This clone has only one observation. This chain links TRBV5-1 with TRBJ2-5; the D gene is possibly TRBD2 (5 bases). V dropped 1 base and J dropped 5 bases, with 21 bases sitting between them. Germline-derived CDR1 and CDR2 are SGHRS and YFSETQ. This CDR3 contains 17 residues. The CDR3 is CASSLRPDYTLGETQYF. CDR3 bases: TGCGCCAGCAGCTTGCGGCCCGACTATACTTTGGGCGAGACCCAGTACTTC.

This rearrangement joins TRBV2 to TRBJ2-7; D possibly corresponds to TRBD1 (6 bases). The CDR3 sequence is 12 residues long. V was trimmed by 8 bases and J by 3 bases, leaving 11 bases between them. Germline CDR1 SNHLY, CDR2 FYNNEI. The CDR3 region is CASHQTGYEQYF. In DNA form, the CDR3 reads TGTGCCAGCCACCAGACAGGCTACGAGCAGTACTTC.

CDR3 region: CAISDKSFNSNQPQHF. The CDR3 coding sequence is TGTGCCATCAGTGATAAGAGTTTTAATAGCAATCAGCCCCAGCATTTT. J is TRBJ1-5 and V is TRBV10-3; D is uncertain. Trimming shortened V by 3 bases and J by 0 bases, and 12 bases separated the two germline ends. The germline gives CDR1 ENHRY, CDR2 SYGVKD. The length of the CDR3 is 16 residues.

The V call is TRBV13, the J call TRBJ2-7, with D perhaps TRBD2 (6 bases). Trimming took 3 bases from V and 1 from J, leaving 13 bases between them. This CDR3 contains 15 residues. CDR1 and CDR2 (germline): PRHDT, FYEKMQ (reference sequence). The CDR3 coding sequence is TGTGCCAGCAGCTTTAGCGGTCCTTTGTCCTACGAGCAGTACTTC. Its protein product is CASSFSGPLSYEQYF.

This clone was counted only a few times. Germline is not matched at one junction end, which may reflect a read error. This chain links TRBV12-3 or TRBV12-4 with TRBJ1-6; D ambiguous. The CDR3 runs to 11 residues. CDR3 residues: CASSLPGSLDF. CDR3 in DNA: TGTGCCAGCAGTTTGCCGGGATCCCTCGACTTT.

The chain links TRBV6-5 to TRBJ2-2; D is perhaps TRBD2 (5 bases). V lost 5 bases and J lost 9, with 13 bases in between. Germline V gives CDR1 MNHEY, CDR2 SVGAGI. CDR3 length: 13 amino acids. For the CDR3, the DNA is TGTGCCAGCAGTCCGGCTAGCCCCAGGGAGCTGTTTTTT. Its protein product is CASSPASPRELFF.

The chain joins TRBV7-8 to TRBJ2-7, with D unclear. The CDR3 is 15 residues long. V lost 0 bases to trimming and J lost 0 bases, with 9 bases between them. CDR1 is SGHVS and CDR2 is FQNEAQ in the germline V gene. CDR3 bases: TGTGCCAGCAGCTTAGCTTCTGGTAGCTCCTACGAGCAGTACTTC. As protein: CASSLASGSSYEQYF. The full variable domain, in which reference TRBV7-8 and TRBJ2-7 provide the parts outside the CDR3, is GAGVSQSPRYKVAKRGQDVALRCDPISGHVSLFWYQQALGQGPEFLTYFQNEAQLDKSGLPSDRFFAERPEGSVSTLKIQRTQQEDSAVYLCASSLASGSSYEQYFGPGTRLTVT.

The J gene is TRBJ2-5, the V gene TRBV3-1 (or the pseudogene TRBV3-2), with 7 bases lining up with TRBD2. The junction had 3 bases not matched to a gene; V was cut back by 0 bases and J by 5 bases. The CDR3 is made up of 14 amino acids. CDR1 LGHDT and CDR2 YNNKEL come from the germline V gene (reference sequence). CDR3 protein: CASSQDNGGETQYF. The CDR3 region has the DNA TGTGCCAGCAGCCAAGATAACGGGGGGGAGACCCAGTACTTC.